This record concerns one TCR beta chain sequence. Its cognate antigen is unknown. The data were taken from a study of regulatory T cells in long-lasting Graves disease. Turning to the study itself: Patients with persistent Graves' disease had over 5 years of antithyroid drugs and persistent TSH receptor antibodies.

Study observations and caveats: The study found persistent patients shared more public clonotypes (roughly 2,500) than new patients (about 990).

V lost 5 bases, J lost 0 bases, and 4 bases stayed unmatched. CDR3 size: 16 residues. Construction of TCR beta libraries relied on iRepertoire HTBI primers and on Arm-PCR targeting CDR3 regions. Using its own MiXCR run on the multiplex PCR reads, TCRdb lists one record per CDR3 protein. Of roughly 700,000 distinct CDR3 sequences listed, about 30% are singletons. Sample time point: persistent/refractory GD, antithyroid drugs over 5 years with positive TRAb. PBMC RNA was the source of the TCR library. Diagnosing Graves' disease relied on the American Thyroid Association guidelines. Patients came through an endocrinology department, and that department was in Xi'an, China.

The clonotype originates from a female donor with Graves disease. The rearrangement uses TRBV12-3 or TRBV12-4 and TRBJ2-3, with 11 bases aligning to TRBD2. The sample here was peripheral blood mononuclear cells (PBMCs), taken when the disease was refractory, from a patient treated with antithyroid drugs. CDR3 protein: CASSDGLAGSTDTQYF. For the CDR3, the DNA is TGTGCCAGCAGTGACGGACTAGCGGGTAGCACAGATACGCAGTATTTT.